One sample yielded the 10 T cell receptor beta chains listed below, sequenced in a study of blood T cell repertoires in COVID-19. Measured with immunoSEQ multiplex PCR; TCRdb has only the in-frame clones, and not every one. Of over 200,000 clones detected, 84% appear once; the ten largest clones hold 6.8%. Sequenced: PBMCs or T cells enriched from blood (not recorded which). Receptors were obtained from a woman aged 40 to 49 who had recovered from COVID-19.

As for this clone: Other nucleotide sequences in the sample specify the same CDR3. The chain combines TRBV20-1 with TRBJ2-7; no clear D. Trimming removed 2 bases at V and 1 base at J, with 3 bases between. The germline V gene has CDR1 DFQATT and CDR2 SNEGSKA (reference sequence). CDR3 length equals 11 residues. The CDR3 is CSARSSYEQYF. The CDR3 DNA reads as TGCAGTGCTAGATCATCCTACGAGCAGTACTTC.

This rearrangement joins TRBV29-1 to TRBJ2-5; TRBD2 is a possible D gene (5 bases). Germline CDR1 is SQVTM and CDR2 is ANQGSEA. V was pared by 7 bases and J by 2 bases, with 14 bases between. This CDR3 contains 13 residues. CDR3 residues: CSGSDWEQETQYF. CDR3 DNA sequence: TGCAGCGGCTCGGACTGGGAGCAAGAGACCCAGTACTTC.

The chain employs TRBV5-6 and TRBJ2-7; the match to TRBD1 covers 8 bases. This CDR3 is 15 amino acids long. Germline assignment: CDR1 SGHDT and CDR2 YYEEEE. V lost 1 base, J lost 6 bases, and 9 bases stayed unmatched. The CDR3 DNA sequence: TGTGCCAGCAGCTTGACCGGGACAGGAACGGGCGAGCAGTACTTC. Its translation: CASSLTGTGTGEQYF.

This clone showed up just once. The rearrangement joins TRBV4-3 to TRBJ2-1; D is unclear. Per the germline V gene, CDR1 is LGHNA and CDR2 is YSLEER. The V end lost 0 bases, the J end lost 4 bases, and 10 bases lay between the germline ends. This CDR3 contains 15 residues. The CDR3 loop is CASSQDTGTYNEQFF. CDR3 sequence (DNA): TGCGCCAGCAGCCAAGATACGGGTACATACAATGAGCAGTTCTTC.

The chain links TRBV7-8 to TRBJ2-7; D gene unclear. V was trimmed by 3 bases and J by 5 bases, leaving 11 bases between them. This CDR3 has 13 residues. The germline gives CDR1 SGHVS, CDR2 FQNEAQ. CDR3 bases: TGTGCCAGCAGCTTTACCCCCCAGAACGAGCAGTACTTC. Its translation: CASSFTPQNEQYF.

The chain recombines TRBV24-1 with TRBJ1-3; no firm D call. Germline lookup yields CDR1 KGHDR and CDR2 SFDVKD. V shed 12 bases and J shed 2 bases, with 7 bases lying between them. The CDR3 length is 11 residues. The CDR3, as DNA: TGTGCCCCCTTAGCTGGAAACACCATATATTTT. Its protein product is CAPLAGNTIYF.

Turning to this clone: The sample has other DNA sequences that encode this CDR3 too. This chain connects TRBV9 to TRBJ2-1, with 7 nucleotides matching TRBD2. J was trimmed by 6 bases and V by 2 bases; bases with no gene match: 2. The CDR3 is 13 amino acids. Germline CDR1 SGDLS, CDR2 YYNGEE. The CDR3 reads CASSVASGNEQFF. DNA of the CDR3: TGTGCCAGCAGCGTGGCTAGCGGCAATGAGCAGTTCTTC.

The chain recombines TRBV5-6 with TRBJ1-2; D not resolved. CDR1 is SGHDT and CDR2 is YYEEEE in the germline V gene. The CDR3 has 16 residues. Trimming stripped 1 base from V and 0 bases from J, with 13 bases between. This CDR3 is CASSLYDSRANYGYTF. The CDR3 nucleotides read TGTGCCAGCAGCTTGTACGACTCGAGGGCTAACTATGGCTACACCTTC.

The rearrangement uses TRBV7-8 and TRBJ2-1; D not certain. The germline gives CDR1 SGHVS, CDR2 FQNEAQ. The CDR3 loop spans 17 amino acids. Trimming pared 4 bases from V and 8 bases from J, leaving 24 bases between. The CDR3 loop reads CASSSYSRIHVVDEQFF. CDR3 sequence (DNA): TGTGCCAGCAGCTCTTATAGCCGGATACACGTCGTGGATGAGCAGTTCTTC.

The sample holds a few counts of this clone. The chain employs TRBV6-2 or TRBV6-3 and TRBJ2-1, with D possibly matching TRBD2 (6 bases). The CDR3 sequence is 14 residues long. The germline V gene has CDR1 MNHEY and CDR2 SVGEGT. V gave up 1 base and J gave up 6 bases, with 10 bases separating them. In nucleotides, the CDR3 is TGTGCCAGCAGTTACTTCCACGGGAGCAATGAGCAGTTCTTC. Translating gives CASSYFHGSNEQFF.